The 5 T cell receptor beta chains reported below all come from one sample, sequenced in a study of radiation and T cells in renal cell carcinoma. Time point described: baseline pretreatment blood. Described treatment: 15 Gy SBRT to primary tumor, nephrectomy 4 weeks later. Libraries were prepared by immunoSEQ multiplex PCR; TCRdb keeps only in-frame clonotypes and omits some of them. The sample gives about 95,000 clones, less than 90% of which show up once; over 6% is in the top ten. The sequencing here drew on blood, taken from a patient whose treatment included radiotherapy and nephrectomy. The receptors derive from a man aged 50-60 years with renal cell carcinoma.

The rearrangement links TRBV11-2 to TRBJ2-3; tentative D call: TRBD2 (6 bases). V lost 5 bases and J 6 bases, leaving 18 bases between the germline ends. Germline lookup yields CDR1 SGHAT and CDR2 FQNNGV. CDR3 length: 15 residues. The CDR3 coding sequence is TGTGCCAGCAGCCTCAAAATCGCGGGGACTGATACGCAGTATTTT. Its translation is CASSLKIAGTDTQYF.

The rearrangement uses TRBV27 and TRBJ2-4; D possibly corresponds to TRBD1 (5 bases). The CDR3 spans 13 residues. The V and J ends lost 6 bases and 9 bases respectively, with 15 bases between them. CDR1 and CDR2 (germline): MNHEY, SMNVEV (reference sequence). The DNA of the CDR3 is TGTGCCAGCAGCGGCCTAGGGGATGGCATTCAGTACTTC. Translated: CASSGLGDGIQYF.

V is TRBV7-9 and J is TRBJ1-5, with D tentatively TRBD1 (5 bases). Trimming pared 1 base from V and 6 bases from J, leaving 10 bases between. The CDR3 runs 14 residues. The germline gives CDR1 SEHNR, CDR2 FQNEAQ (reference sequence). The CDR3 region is CASSLGGLGQPQHF. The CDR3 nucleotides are TGTGCCAGCAGCTTAGGGGGGTTAGGTCAGCCCCAGCATTTT.

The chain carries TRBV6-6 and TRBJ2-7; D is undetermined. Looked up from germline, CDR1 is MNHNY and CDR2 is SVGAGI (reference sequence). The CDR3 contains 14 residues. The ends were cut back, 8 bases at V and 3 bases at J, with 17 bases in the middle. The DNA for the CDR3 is TGTGCCAGCGGCTGGCCTGCGACTGACTACGAGCAGTACTTC. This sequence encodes CASGWPATDYEQYF.

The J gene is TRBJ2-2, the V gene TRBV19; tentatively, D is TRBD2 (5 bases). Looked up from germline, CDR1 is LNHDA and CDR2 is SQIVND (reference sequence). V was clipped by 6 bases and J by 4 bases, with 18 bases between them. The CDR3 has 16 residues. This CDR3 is CASRWTGGVLTGELFF. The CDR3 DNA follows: TGTGCCAGTAGATGGACTGGAGGAGTGCTCACCGGGGAGCTGTTTTTT. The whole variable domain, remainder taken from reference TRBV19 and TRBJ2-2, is DGGITQSPKYLFRKEGQNVTLSCEQNLNHDAMYWYRQDPGQGLRLIYYSQIVNDFQKGDIAEGYSVSREKKESFPLTVTSAQKNPTAFYLCASRWTGGVLTGELFFGEGSRLTVL.